Presented here are 15 T cell receptor beta chains from one specimen sequenced in a study of tumor and adjacent non-tumor tissue in lung cancer. TCRbeta libraries were built with three rounds of nested PCR, modified from ARM-PCR. TCRdb used MiXCR to reprocess the multiplex PCR reads, holding one entry per CDR3 protein. The table lists approximately 90,000 distinct CDR3 sequences, about 77% of them singletons. This sample's RNA came from whole unsorted tissue. More than 3 cm separated this lung sample from the edge of the tumor. Input material: distant non-tumor lung tissue. The receptors here all came from a woman aged 45-59 years with non-small cell lung cancer.

CDR3: CASSYRDEYTKVFF. In DNA, the CDR3 is TGTGCCAGCAGTTACCGGGACGAATACACTAAAGTTTTCTTT. The V gene is TRBV6-2 or TRBV6-3, the J gene TRBJ1-1; tentative D call: TRBD1 (5 bases). The CDR3 totals 14 residues. V gave up 2 bases and J gave up 13 bases, with 20 bases separating them. CDR1 MNHEY and CDR2 SVGEGT come from the germline V gene.

Details on this clonotype: Its ends do not fully match the called genes, so a read error is possible. The chain uses TRBV11-2 and TRBJ2-1; D perhaps matches TRBD2 (5 bases). The germline V gene encodes CDR1 SGHAT and CDR2 FQNNGV. This CDR3 is built from 14 residues. CDR3 DNA sequence: TGTGCCGGCACCGTCAGCGGTATCTACAATAAGCAGTTCTTC. Its translation is CAGTVSGIYNKQFF. Full variable domain (rest looked up from reference TRBV11-2 and TRBJ2-1): EAGVAQSPRYKIIEKRQSVAFWCNPISGHATLYWYQQILGQGPKLLIQFQNNGVVDDSQLPKDRFSAERLKGVDSTLKIQPAKLEDSAVYLCAGTVSGIYNKQFFGPGTRLTVL.

The chain joins TRBV28 to TRBJ1-2; D gene ambiguous. The V gene's germline CDR1 is MDHEN and CDR2 SYDVKM. V lost 6 bases, J lost 5 bases, and 16 bases lay in between. The CDR3 covers 14 residues. In DNA, the CDR3 is TGTGCCAGCAGCTTAGGTCTAGAAGGGTATGGCTACACCTTC. This gives the protein CASSLGLEGYGYTF.

In this sample, this clonotype turned up once. The chain is built from TRBV29-1 and TRBJ1-1; D gene uncertain. CDR1 and CDR2 from the germline V gene are SQVTM and ANQGSEA. This CDR3 has 12 residues. In nucleotides, the CDR3 is TGCGGTGCCAGCAGGATGAACACTGAAGCTTTCTTT. Amino acids: CGASRMNTEAFF.

Comments on this clonotype: Being one base from a much bigger clone, this may be a read error. The J gene is TRBJ2-5, the V gene TRBV10-2; D is perhaps TRBD2 (6 bases). Germline CDR1 WSHSY, CDR2 SAAADI. The CDR3 loop spans 14 amino acids. This CDR3 is CANSVLAAQETQYF. The CDR3 DNA reads TGCGCCAACAGTGTTTTAGCGGCCCAAGAGACCCAGTACTTC.

Regarding this clonotype: This CDR3 fails to terminate in the conserved phenylalanine or tryptophan, so it likely reflects a read error. This sequence joins TRBV11-2 and TRBJ2-7, with D tentatively TRBD1 (5 bases). Per germline, CDR1 SGHAT and CDR2 FQNNGV. The CDR3 runs 14 residues. The V gene lost 0 bases and the J gene lost 6 bases, with 12 bases spanning the gap. DNA for the CDR3: TGTGCCAGCAGCTTAGAGTCAGGGTCGGGCGAGCAGTACATC. Translation gives CASSLESGSGEQYI.

On this clonotype itself: One end of the junction does not line up with germline, which may come from a read error. The rearrangement joins TRBV4-2 to TRBJ2-3; D remains unclear. The CDR3 spans 13 residues. Germline CDR1 is LGHNA and CDR2 is YNFKEQ. CDR3 DNA sequence: TGTGCCAGTAGCCAAGGTGTCGCAGATACGCAGTATTTT. Amino acid sequence: CASSQGVADTQYF.

The rearrangement links TRBV6-6 to TRBJ2-5, with D tentatively TRBD1 (6 bases). CDR1 MNHNY and CDR2 SVGAGI come from the germline V gene (reference sequence). This CDR3 has 14 residues. CDR3 region: CTCRYAQGRETQYF. The CDR3 nucleotides are TGTACCTGCAGGTACGCACAGGGTCGAGAGACCCAGTACTTC.

On this clonotype itself: The conserved phenylalanine or tryptophan is not found at the CDR3 terminus, so this likely reflects a read error. The chain recombines TRBV29-1 with TRBJ2-1, with 7 bases matching TRBD2. This CDR3 has 17 amino acids. Germline assignment: CDR1 SQVTM and CDR2 ANQGSEA. The CDR3 bases are TGCAGCGTTTTAGGCGGGCGGGGGATGAGCTCCTACAATAAGCAGTTCTTA. It specifies CSVLGGRGMSSYNKQFL.

For this clonotype: The junction departs from the called germline gene at one end, perhaps through a read error. This sequence joins TRBV11-3 and TRBJ2-1; D possibly corresponds to TRBD2 (6 bases). This CDR3 is built from 14 residues. Germline values: CDR1 SGHNT, CDR2 YENEEA. The CDR3 sequence is CASSPASTSNEQFF. Here the CDR3 DNA reads TGTGCCAGCAGCCCCGCTAGCACTAGCAATGAGCAATTCTTC.

This clonotype was seen at least ten times. The gene calls are TRBV24-1 and TRBJ2-7; 9 positions agree with TRBD1. The V segment lost 2 bases and the J segment 4 bases; nucleotides outside the gene matches: 8. In germline, CDR1 is KGHDR, CDR2 SFDVKD. The CDR3 covers 16 residues. The CDR3: CATSDSPGQGGYEQYF. The CDR3 bases are TGTGCCACCAGTGATTCCCCGGGACAGGGCGGGTACGAGCAGTACTTC.

Turning to this clonotype: The germline gene is not matched at one end of the junction; a read error may be the cause. The chain uses TRBV11-2 and TRBJ2-3, with unresolved D. The length of the CDR3 is 16 residues. Per the germline V gene, CDR1 is SGHAT and CDR2 is FQNNGV. The CDR3, as DNA: TGCGCCAGCACCTTTGGGGTCCTAACTAGCACAGATACGCAGTATTTT. Protein product: CASTFGVLTSTDTQYF.

With regard to this clonotype: A junction end diverges from the germline sequence, so it may reflect a read error. V gene TRBV29-1 combines with J gene TRBJ2-5; D assignment may be TRBD1 or TRBD2 (6 bases each). The CDR3 spans 13 residues. The germline gives CDR1 SQVTM, CDR2 ANQGSEA. As DNA, the CDR3 is TGCAGCACTGGGGGCGGCGGGATAGGGACCCAATACTTC. Residues: CSTGGGGIGTQYF.

This clonotype has only a few counts. A read error may explain this, as a much larger clone is one base away. This chain connects TRBV28 to TRBJ2-7; D gene unclear. CDR3 size: 11 residues. From germline, CDR1 is MDHEN and CDR2 SYDVKM. V shed 11 bases and J shed 7 bases, with 15 bases lying between them. The CDR3 DNA reads TGTGCCGCCTTCCTCAACCCGGAGCAGTACTTC. Protein: CAAFLNPEQYF.

Details on this clonotype: A junction end diverges from the germline sequence, so it may reflect a read error. The chain links TRBV6-2 or TRBV6-3 to TRBJ2-2, with 13 bases aligning to TRBD2. There are 16 residues in the CDR3. The germline V gene has CDR1 MNHEY and CDR2 SVGEGT. Here the CDR3 reads CASSIGLAGVVGELFF. The CDR3 DNA follows: TGTGCTAGCAGTATTGGACTAGCGGGAGTGGTAGGGGAGCTGTTTTTT.